Sequencing of this T cell receptor beta chain was carried out in a study of CD8 T cells in Susac syndrome. This CDR3 is built from 15 residues. Trimming took 4 bases from V and 4 from J, leaving 13 bases between them. Germline CDR1 and CDR2: KGHDR and SFDVKD. Random hexamers were used to reverse transcribe an amount of about 0.45 to 1 ug RNA. TCRdb re-derived calls from the immunoSEQ multiplex PCR reads in MiXCR, one entry per CDR3 protein. Counted here are hundreds of thousands of distinct CDR3 sequences, approximately 95% occurring once; the ten biggest clones make up roughly 0.1%. TEMRA cells were FACS-enriched, while CD8+ and CD4+ T cells were negatively isolated.

The J gene is TRBJ2-1, the V gene TRBV24-1; D remains unclear. The specimen was CD4+ T cells from PBMCs. The receptor was isolated from a human donor with multiple sclerosis. The CDR3 is CATSDAVGGYNEQFF. CDR3 nucleotides: TGTGCCACCAGTGACGCTGTGGGCGGATACAATGAGCAGTTCTTC.